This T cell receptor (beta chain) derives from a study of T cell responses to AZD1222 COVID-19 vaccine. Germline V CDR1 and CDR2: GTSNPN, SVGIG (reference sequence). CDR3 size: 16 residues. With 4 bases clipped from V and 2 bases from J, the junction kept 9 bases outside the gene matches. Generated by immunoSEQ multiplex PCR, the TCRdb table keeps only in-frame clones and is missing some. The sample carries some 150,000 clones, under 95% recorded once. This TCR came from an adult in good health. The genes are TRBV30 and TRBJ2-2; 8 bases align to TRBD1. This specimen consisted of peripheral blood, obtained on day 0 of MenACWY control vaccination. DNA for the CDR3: TGTGCCTGGACCCCCCCAGGGGGCGCCAACACCGGGGAGCTGTTTTTT. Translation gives CAWTPPGGANTGELFF.